This T cell receptor beta chain is drawn from a study of T-cell memory formation after mild COVID-19. General study points: Second-wave clones reaching peak frequency on day 37 lacked confirmed SARS-CoV-2 specificity.

V shed 5 bases, J shed 1 base, and the junction held 16 bases outside the gene matches. There are 19 residues in the CDR3. The V gene's germline CDR1 is SGHAT and CDR2 FQNNGV. 5'RACE primed from the constant segment yielded TCR alpha and TCR beta cDNA libraries bearing sample barcodes and UMIs. TCRdb independently ran MiXCR on the 5' RACE reads; one entry per CDR3 protein. Here the sample spans around 90,000 distinct CDR3 sequences, over 12% being singletons. This clonotype was observed a handful of times. Its antigen remains unknown. This TCR derives from a man between 18 and 35 years old who had mild COVID-19 (a few samples of this study predate the infection). Cell type and time point are not known. This chain links TRBV11-2 with TRBJ2-3; 9 nucleotides line up with TRBD2. Source material: PBMCs or a T cell subset sorted from them (not recorded which). The CDR3 region has the DNA TGTGCCAGCAGCCCGAGTCCTGGCGGGGGGGCGGACGGCACAGATACGCAGTATTTT. Amino acid sequence: CASSPSPGGGADGTDTQYF.